Listed below are T cell receptor beta chains from one sample, sequenced in a study of cytomegalovirus exposure and HLA in healthy donors. Sequenced by immunoSEQ multiplex PCR; TCRdb stores in-frame clones only, minus some. The sample consists of about 120,000 clones, roughly four fifths of them appearing once. What was sequenced was PBMCs. These receptors originate from a man aged 35 to 55 in good health and CMV-seronegative. The CDR3 runs from the conserved cysteine through the conserved F or W. D genes are given only for firm matches. Not all rows give a size; the values are once, few, many and, for expanded clones, a class.

v_call	clone_size	d_call	j_call	cdr3_nt	cdr3_aa
TRBV4-1	-	TRBD1	TRBJ1-3	TGCGCCAGCAGCCAACTCTTCGGGACAGCTGGAAACACCATATATTTT	CASSQLFGTAGNTIYF
TRBV21-1	-	-	TRBJ1-1	TGTGCCAGCAGCAAGGGACAGTTGAACACTGAAGCTTTCTTT	CASSKGQLNTEAFF
TRBV7-6	once	TRBD1	TRBJ1-2	TGTGCCAGCAGCTCGGGACAGAACTATGGCTACACCTTC	CASSSGQNYGYTF
TRBV5-1	-	TRBD1	TRBJ2-7	TGCGCCAGCAGCTTGGCCAGAGTAGCAGGGACAGGGGAAAGGGAGCAGTACTTC	CASSLARVAGTGEREQYF
TRBV25-1	-	-	TRBJ2-7	TGTGCCAGCAGTGCAAGTGGGCAGGGCCATGGCGAGCAGTACTTC	CASSASGQGHGEQYF
TRBV27	few	TRBD2	TRBJ2-2	TGTGCCAGTAAGCCTAGCGGGGAGACCGGGGAGCTGTTTTTT	CASKPSGETGELFF
TRBV4-3	-	-	TRBJ1-1	TGCGCCAGCAGAAATGGGGTGGCAGGGGCCACTGAAGCTTTCTTT	CASRNGVAGATEAFF
TRBV5-1	medium-sized	TRBD1	TRBJ2-2	TGCGCCAGCAGCTTGAGCAGGGGGCAGGGCACCGGGGAGCTGTTTTTT	CASSLSRGQGTGELFF
TRBV28	once	-	TRBJ1-5	TGTGCCAGCATTCGCGAAAATAGCAATCAGCCCCAGCATTTT	CASIRENSNQPQHF
TRBV6-1	-	-	TRBJ1-1	TGTGCCAGCGGCCTTCGGGTTGGGGCTTTCTTT	CASGLRVGAFF
TRBV7-9	-	TRBD1	TRBJ1-1	TGTGCCAGCAGCTTCGACAGGGGAGGCACTGAAGCTTTCTTT	CASSFDRGGTEAFF
TRBV7-6	-	-	TRBJ1-1	TGTGCCAGCAGCCCCCGCGAGGGGGTGTCTCAAGCTTTCTTT	CASSPREGVSQAFF
TRBV7-2	once	-	TRBJ2-3	TGTGCCAGCAGCTTGGGCCCAGGGATAGATACGCAGTATTTT	CASSLGPGIDTQYF
TRBV5-1	-	TRBD1	TRBJ2-2	TGCGCCAGCAGCGGGGACAGGGGGTCGGGCACCGGGGAGCTGTTTTTT	CASSGDRGSGTGELFF
TRBV10-3	-	-	TRBJ2-1	TGTGCCCCAATCTCGCTAAATTGTTCCTACAATGAGCAGTTCTTC	CAPISLNCSYNEQFF
TRBV5-6	-	-	TRBJ2-7	TGTGCCAGCAGCTTCGGGACTTCATACGAGCAGTACTTC	CASSFGTSYEQYF
TRBV5-1	-	TRBD2	TRBJ2-3	TGCGCCAGCAGCAGAGGGACTAGCGGGGGAGATACGCAGTATTTT	CASSRGTSGGDTQYF
TRBV28	-	-	TRBJ2-7	TGTGCCAGCAGTGCCGGACAGCTTCGGGGCGGCGAGCAGTACTTC	CASSAGQLRGGEQYF
TRBV7-8	-	-	TRBJ2-5	TGTGCCAGCAGCTTAGAGATTCGACTCGAGGAGACCCAGTACTTC	CASSLEIRLEETQYF
TRBV6-5	-	-	TRBJ1-1	TGTGCCAGCAGTTACTCGAACAGGGCTCAATTGGCTGAAGCTTTCTTT	CASSYSNRAQLAEAFF
TRBV5-1	-	-	TRBJ2-7	TGCGCCAGCAGCTTGATACTAGGCGAGCAGTACTTC	CASSLILGEQYF
TRBV9	-	TRBD2	TRBJ2-1	TGTGCCAGCAGCGTAGGGACTAGCGGGGTCTACAATGAGCAGTTCTTC	CASSVGTSGVYNEQFF
TRBV5-6	-	-	TRBJ2-7	TGTGCCAGCAGCCCCTCGAGTTTTCGAGAGCAGTACTTC	CASSPSSFREQYF
TRBV5-1	few	-	TRBJ2-2	TGCGCCAGCAGCTTGGGGGGCGGCCCCGGGGAGCTGTTTTTT	CASSLGGGPGELFF
TRBV30	-	-	TRBJ2-5	TGTGCCTGGAGTGATCGGGAGACCCAGTACTTC	CAWSDRETQYF
TRBV9	-	-	TRBJ2-7	TGTGCCAGCAGCGCCGGGGGACAGACTTCCTACGAGCAGTACTTC	CASSAGGQTSYEQYF
TRBV27	-	TRBD2	TRBJ2-1	TGTGCCAGCAGTTTAAAAGGGACTAGCGGGAGAAGGGGTGAGCAGTTCTTC	CASSLKGTSGRRGEQFF
TRBV2	-	-	TRBJ1-3	TGTGCCAGCCTTGTGGGGGGGCCTGGAAACACCATATATTTT	CASLVGGPGNTIYF
TRBV6-6	-	-	TRBJ1-4	TGTGCCAGCCTGTCTCGCTCAGGCAGGGTAGCAGAAAAACTGTTTTTT	CASLSRSGRVAEKLFF
TRBV7-2	few	-	TRBJ2-4	TGTGCCAGCAGCCCCCGGACGGGCGGGTCCAGTCAGTACTTC	CASSPRTGGSSQYF
TRBV9	once	-	TRBJ2-1	TGTGCCAGCAGCGACCGGGCCTACAATGAGCAGTTCTTC	CASSDRAYNEQFF
TRBV11-3	-	TRBD1	TRBJ2-3	TGTGCCAGCAGCCTACAGGGGAATACGCAGTATTTT	CASSLQGNTQYF